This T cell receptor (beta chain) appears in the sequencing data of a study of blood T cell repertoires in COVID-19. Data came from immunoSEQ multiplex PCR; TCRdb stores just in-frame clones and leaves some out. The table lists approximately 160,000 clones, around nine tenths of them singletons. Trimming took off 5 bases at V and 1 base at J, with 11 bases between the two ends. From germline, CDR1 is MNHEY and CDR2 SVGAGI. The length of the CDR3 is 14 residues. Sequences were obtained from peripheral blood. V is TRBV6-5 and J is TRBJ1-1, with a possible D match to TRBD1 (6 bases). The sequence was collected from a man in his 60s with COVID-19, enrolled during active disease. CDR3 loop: CASSHREGNTEAFF. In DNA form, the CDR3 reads TGTGCCAGCAGTCACAGGGAGGGGAACACTGAAGCTTTCTTT.